Listed below are T cell receptor beta chains from one sample, sequenced in a study of cytomegalovirus exposure and HLA in healthy donors. Libraries were prepared by immunoSEQ multiplex PCR; TCRdb keeps only in-frame clonotypes and omits some of them. The table lists about 60,000 clones, approximately 70% of them singletons, with 19% in the top ten. Sequencing used PBMCs. Receptor source: an older woman in good health and CMV-seropositive. CDR3s include the opening cysteine and the closing phenylalanine or tryptophan. The order of the fields is CDR3 DNA, CDR3 protein, J gene, D gene, clone size, V gene. The D gene is left open where the match is weak. Clone size is given for some rows only: seen once, a few or many times, or a class if the clone is expanded.

CDR3 DNA: TGTGCCAGCAGCTTAGCTGGGGGGGATAACTATGGCTACACCTTC
CDR3 protein: CASSLAGGDNYGYTF
J gene: TRBJ1-2
D gene: NA
clone size: NA
V gene: TRBV7-2

CDR3 DNA: TGTGCCAGCAGTCTGGAGGTTCGGGGGACGAGGGGCTACACCTTC
CDR3 protein: CASSLEVRGTRGYTF
J gene: TRBJ1-2
D gene: NA
clone size: NA
V gene: TRBV5-8

CDR3 DNA: TGTGCCAGCTCCCCCACACAGGGTGACTCACCCCTCCACTTT
CDR3 protein: CASSPTQGDSPLHF
J gene: TRBJ1-6
D gene: NA
clone size: NA
V gene: TRBV18

CDR3 DNA: TGTGCCAGCACTTTGGACAGGATGAACACTGAAGCTTTCTTT
CDR3 protein: CASTLDRMNTEAFF
J gene: TRBJ1-1
D gene: TRBD1
clone size: NA
V gene: TRBV6-6

CDR3 DNA: TGTGCCAGCAGCTTATTGGGACAGGGATCCACTGAGCAGTTCTTC
CDR3 protein: CASSLLGQGSTEQFF
J gene: TRBJ2-1
D gene: TRBD1
clone size: NA
V gene: TRBV7-6

CDR3 DNA: TGTGCCAGCAGCCTTAGCGGGGGGGCGACCTACAATGAGCAGTTCTTC
CDR3 protein: CASSLSGGATYNEQFF
J gene: TRBJ2-1
D gene: TRBD2
clone size: NA
V gene: TRBV7-2

CDR3 DNA: TGCGCCAGCAGCTTGGACCACAACACAGATACGCAGTATTTT
CDR3 protein: CASSLDHNTDTQYF
J gene: TRBJ2-3
D gene: NA
clone size: NA
V gene: TRBV5-1

CDR3 DNA: TGTGCCAGCAGTATTCCCACCAGGGGATATCAGCCCCAGCATTTT
CDR3 protein: CASSIPTRGYQPQHF
J gene: TRBJ1-5
D gene: NA
clone size: NA
V gene: TRBV28

CDR3 DNA: TGTGCCAGCTCACCAGGGACAGCGTGTAGCAATCAGCCCCAGCATTTT
CDR3 protein: CASSPGTACSNQPQHF
J gene: TRBJ1-5
D gene: TRBD1
clone size: NA
V gene: TRBV18

CDR3 DNA: TGTGCCACCAGCAGAGATTCTGCGGCGGATAGCAATCAGCCCCAGCATTTT
CDR3 protein: CATSRDSAADSNQPQHF
J gene: TRBJ1-5
D gene: NA
clone size: few
V gene: TRBV15

CDR3 DNA: TGTGCCAGCAGCGAAACAGGGGGTAAAACTGAAGCTTTCTTT
CDR3 protein: CASSETGGKTEAFF
J gene: TRBJ1-1
D gene: TRBD1
clone size: NA
V gene: TRBV6-4

CDR3 DNA: TGTGCCAGCAGCGCCGGGACAGGGATCACCGGGGAGCTGTTTTTT
CDR3 protein: CASSAGTGITGELFF
J gene: TRBJ2-2
D gene: TRBD1
clone size: NA
V gene: TRBV9

CDR3 DNA: TGTGCCAGCTCACCTGGGACAGGGCCAACCTACGAGCAGTACTTC
CDR3 protein: CASSPGTGPTYEQYF
J gene: TRBJ2-7
D gene: TRBD1
clone size: NA
V gene: TRBV18

CDR3 DNA: TGCGCCAGCAGCCAAGAAGTCAGCCCGGAGACCTACGAGCAGTACTTC
CDR3 protein: CASSQEVSPETYEQYF
J gene: TRBJ2-7
D gene: NA
clone size: NA
V gene: TRBV4-3

CDR3 DNA: TGCGCCAGCAGCCAACAACGGACGGGACAGGGATCGGGTTCACCCCTCCACTTT
CDR3 protein: CASSQQRTGQGSGSPLHF
J gene: TRBJ1-6
D gene: TRBD1
clone size: NA
V gene: TRBV4-3

CDR3 DNA: TGTGCCAGCGGAGCGACTAGCGGGCGAGATACGCAGTATTTT
CDR3 protein: CASGATSGRDTQYF
J gene: TRBJ2-3
D gene: TRBD2
clone size: NA
V gene: TRBV9

CDR3 DNA: TGTGCCAGCAGCAAGGGACAGGGCCACACTGAAGCTTTCTTT
CDR3 protein: CASSKGQGHTEAFF
J gene: TRBJ1-1
D gene: TRBD1
clone size: NA
V gene: TRBV6-5

CDR3 DNA: TGTGCCAGCACCAGGACAGGTTCCTCCAACGAGCAGTACTTC
CDR3 protein: CASTRTGSSNEQYF
J gene: TRBJ2-7
D gene: TRBD1
clone size: NA
V gene: TRBV6-1

CDR3 DNA: TGCGCCAGTCGGGACAGCTCTGGGGCCAACGTCCTGACTTTC
CDR3 protein: CASRDSSGANVLTF
J gene: TRBJ2-6
D gene: TRBD1
clone size: few
V gene: TRBV5-1

CDR3 DNA: TGTGCCAGCCACCTGGGCCTAGCGAGGGAGAACTCCTACGAGCAGTACTTC
CDR3 protein: CASHLGLARENSYEQYF
J gene: TRBJ2-7
D gene: NA
clone size: NA
V gene: TRBV2

CDR3 DNA: TGTGCCAGCAGCTTAGGGAGGCTAGCGGGGGGGACCACAGATACGCAGTATTTT
CDR3 protein: CASSLGRLAGGTTDTQYF
J gene: TRBJ2-3
D gene: TRBD2
clone size: NA
V gene: TRBV7-2

CDR3 DNA: TGTGCCAGCTCACCCGGGACAGGGGTAGACGAGCAGTACTTC
CDR3 protein: CASSPGTGVDEQYF
J gene: TRBJ2-7
D gene: TRBD1
clone size: NA
V gene: TRBV18

CDR3 DNA: TGTGCCAGCTCAGGAGGGAATCCCAGTACTGAAGCTTTCTTT
CDR3 protein: CASSGGNPSTEAFF
J gene: TRBJ1-1
D gene: NA
clone size: NA
V gene: TRBV18

CDR3 DNA: TGTGCCAGCAGCTGGACAGGGAACACTGAAGCTTTCTTT
CDR3 protein: CASSWTGNTEAFF
J gene: TRBJ1-1
D gene: TRBD1
clone size: NA
V gene: TRBV4-2

CDR3 DNA: TGTGCCAGCAGTGAATGGGACAGGTACTACAATGAGCAGTTCTTC
CDR3 protein: CASSEWDRYYNEQFF
J gene: TRBJ2-1
D gene: TRBD1
clone size: NA
V gene: TRBV2

CDR3 DNA: TGTGCCAGCAGTAGCCTAGGACAGGGAAATAATTCACCCCTCCACTTT
CDR3 protein: CASSSLGQGNNSPLHF
J gene: TRBJ1-6
D gene: TRBD1
clone size: NA
V gene: TRBV2

CDR3 DNA: TGTGCCAGCAGCACAGGGCCCGAGGGATCCGAGCAGTACTTC
CDR3 protein: CASSTGPEGSEQYF
J gene: TRBJ2-7
D gene: NA
clone size: NA
V gene: TRBV7-8

CDR3 DNA: TGTGCCAGCAGGCGGACCGGGACAGCAACCTACGAGCAGTACTTC
CDR3 protein: CASRRTGTATYEQYF
J gene: TRBJ2-7
D gene: TRBD1
clone size: NA
V gene: TRBV27

CDR3 DNA: TGTGCCAGCAGTACCGGGACAGGCCAAGAGACCCAGTACTTC
CDR3 protein: CASSTGTGQETQYF
J gene: TRBJ2-5
D gene: TRBD1
clone size: once
V gene: TRBV6-6

CDR3 DNA: TGTGCCAGCAGCTTTTTCTCGGGCGGGTTTCAAGAGACCCAGTACTTC
CDR3 protein: CASSFFSGGFQETQYF
J gene: TRBJ2-5
D gene: NA
clone size: NA
V gene: TRBV7-2

CDR3 DNA: TGTGCCAGCAGCCCTACTAACTATGGCTACACCTTC
CDR3 protein: CASSPTNYGYTF
J gene: TRBJ1-2
D gene: NA
clone size: few
V gene: TRBV7-2

CDR3 DNA: TGCAGCGTTTCTACGACTAGCGGCTCCTACAATGAGCAGTTCTTC
CDR3 protein: CSVSTTSGSYNEQFF
J gene: TRBJ2-1
D gene: TRBD2
clone size: NA
V gene: TRBV29-1

CDR3 DNA: TGTGCCAGCAGCCTACAGGGGACCCTGAACACTGAAGCTTTCTTT
CDR3 protein: CASSLQGTLNTEAFF
J gene: TRBJ1-1
D gene: TRBD1
clone size: NA
V gene: TRBV9

CDR3 DNA: TGTGCCAGCAGCGTAGGGGGAGTTGGAAACACCATATATTTT
CDR3 protein: CASSVGGVGNTIYF
J gene: TRBJ1-3
D gene: NA
clone size: few
V gene: TRBV9

CDR3 DNA: TGTGCCAGCAGCCAAAACGGAGGGGGCAGCAATCAGCCCCAGCATTTT
CDR3 protein: CASSQNGGGSNQPQHF
J gene: TRBJ1-5
D gene: TRBD1
clone size: NA
V gene: TRBV4-2

CDR3 DNA: TGTTCCAGCAGCCCAAGGGTGGACCCCGGGGGAGAAAAACTGTTTTTT
CDR3 protein: CSSSPRVDPGGEKLFF
J gene: TRBJ1-4
D gene: NA
clone size: NA
V gene: TRBV7-9

CDR3 DNA: TGTGCCAGCAGCTTGGTTCGGGGGAACTATGGCTACACCTTC
CDR3 protein: CASSLVRGNYGYTF
J gene: TRBJ1-2
D gene: NA
clone size: few
V gene: TRBV7-8

CDR3 DNA: TGTGCCAGCTCCCGGACAGACTCACCGGAGGGCTACACCTTC
CDR3 protein: CASSRTDSPEGYTF
J gene: TRBJ1-2
D gene: NA
clone size: NA
V gene: TRBV18

CDR3 DNA: TGTGCCATCAGCGAGCGGGACAGGGTTGCTGGGGCCAACGTCCTGACTTTC
CDR3 protein: CAISERDRVAGANVLTF
J gene: TRBJ2-6
D gene: TRBD1
clone size: NA
V gene: TRBV10-3

CDR3 DNA: TGTGCCAGCAGCCCCGGGACAGCCCTCGGGCCCCTCCACTTT
CDR3 protein: CASSPGTALGPLHF
J gene: TRBJ1-6
D gene: TRBD1
clone size: NA
V gene: TRBV7-9

CDR3 DNA: TGTGCCAGCAGCGGCCTAGCGGGGGAGACAGATACGCAGTATTTT
CDR3 protein: CASSGLAGETDTQYF
J gene: TRBJ2-3
D gene: TRBD2
clone size: NA
V gene: TRBV7-9

CDR3 DNA: TGTGCCAGCAGCGAGGGGGACAGGGTAAATTCACCCCTCCACTTT
CDR3 protein: CASSEGDRVNSPLHF
J gene: TRBJ1-6
D gene: TRBD1
clone size: NA
V gene: TRBV9

CDR3 DNA: TGCGCCAGCAGCTTGCAGGGAACCAATGGCTACACCTTC
CDR3 protein: CASSLQGTNGYTF
J gene: TRBJ1-2
D gene: NA
clone size: once
V gene: TRBV5-1

CDR3 DNA: TGTGCCAGCTCTTACTCCCCAGGGCTAGCTAACTATGGCTACACCTTC
CDR3 protein: CASSYSPGLANYGYTF
J gene: TRBJ1-2
D gene: NA
clone size: NA
V gene: TRBV6-6

CDR3 DNA: TGTGCCAGCAGCGCCGATGGGGCAGGGGTAAATTCACCCCTCCACTTT
CDR3 protein: CASSADGAGVNSPLHF
J gene: TRBJ1-6
D gene: NA
clone size: NA
V gene: TRBV9

CDR3 DNA: TGTGCCAGCAGCCCAAAGGGACTAGCGGGGAACAATGAGCAGTTCTTC
CDR3 protein: CASSPKGLAGNNEQFF
J gene: TRBJ2-1
D gene: TRBD2
clone size: NA
V gene: TRBV7-9

CDR3 DNA: TGTGCCATCAGTGAAGGCGGGGGCCGGTACGAGCAGTACTTC
CDR3 protein: CAISEGGGRYEQYF
J gene: TRBJ2-7
D gene: NA
clone size: NA
V gene: TRBV10-3

CDR3 DNA: TGTGCCAGCAGTTTAAGGCGGGTGACTAGCACAGATACGCAGTATTTT
CDR3 protein: CASSLRRVTSTDTQYF
J gene: TRBJ2-3
D gene: NA
clone size: NA
V gene: TRBV28

CDR3 DNA: TGCGCCAGCAGCCAGGGGGGACAGGACCGCGGCTACACCTTC
CDR3 protein: CASSQGGQDRGYTF
J gene: TRBJ1-2
D gene: TRBD1
clone size: once
V gene: TRBV4-1

CDR3 DNA: TGTGCCAGCAGTCCCCGGGAGAGCCAGAATGAAGCTTTCTTT
CDR3 protein: CASSPRESQNEAFF
J gene: TRBJ1-1
D gene: NA
clone size: NA
V gene: TRBV6-5

CDR3 DNA: TGTGCCAGCAAAACAGGGGTGAACACTGAGGCTTTCTTT
CDR3 protein: CASKTGVNTEAFF
J gene: TRBJ1-1
D gene: TRBD1
clone size: NA
V gene: TRBV9

CDR3 DNA: TGTGCCAGCACCTTGGAGGGCGGGGGCAATCAGCCCCAGCATTTT
CDR3 protein: CASTLEGGGNQPQHF
J gene: TRBJ1-5
D gene: NA
clone size: NA
V gene: TRBV2

CDR3 DNA: TGTGCCAGCAGCTTAGGGGGCAGCTATGGCTACACCTTC
CDR3 protein: CASSLGGSYGYTF
J gene: TRBJ1-2
D gene: NA
clone size: NA
V gene: TRBV7-9

CDR3 DNA: TGTGCCAGCAGTCCCGACAGGGGGTCTGGGTATGGCTACACCTTC
CDR3 protein: CASSPDRGSGYGYTF
J gene: TRBJ1-2
D gene: TRBD1
clone size: NA
V gene: TRBV27

CDR3 DNA: TGTGCCATCAGTGAGATTAGCGGGGGCCCTACCACAGATACGCGGTATTTT
CDR3 protein: CAISEISGGPTTDTRYF
J gene: TRBJ2-3
D gene: TRBD2
clone size: NA
V gene: TRBV10-3

CDR3 DNA: TGTGCCAGCAGCTTAGCGCCACTGGGCAGGGGAACGAATCAGCCCCAGCATTTT
CDR3 protein: CASSLAPLGRGTNQPQHF
J gene: TRBJ1-5
D gene: NA
clone size: NA
V gene: TRBV7-6

CDR3 DNA: TGTGCCAGCAGCTTAGGGGCCGAATGGCCCCTCCACTTT
CDR3 protein: CASSLGAEWPLHF
J gene: TRBJ1-6
D gene: NA
clone size: NA
V gene: TRBV7-2

CDR3 DNA: TGTGCCAGCAGCCAAGATCCCTACCTAGCGGGGGGCTACAATGAGCAGTTCTTC
CDR3 protein: CASSQDPYLAGGYNEQFF
J gene: TRBJ2-1
D gene: TRBD2
clone size: few
V gene: TRBV4-2